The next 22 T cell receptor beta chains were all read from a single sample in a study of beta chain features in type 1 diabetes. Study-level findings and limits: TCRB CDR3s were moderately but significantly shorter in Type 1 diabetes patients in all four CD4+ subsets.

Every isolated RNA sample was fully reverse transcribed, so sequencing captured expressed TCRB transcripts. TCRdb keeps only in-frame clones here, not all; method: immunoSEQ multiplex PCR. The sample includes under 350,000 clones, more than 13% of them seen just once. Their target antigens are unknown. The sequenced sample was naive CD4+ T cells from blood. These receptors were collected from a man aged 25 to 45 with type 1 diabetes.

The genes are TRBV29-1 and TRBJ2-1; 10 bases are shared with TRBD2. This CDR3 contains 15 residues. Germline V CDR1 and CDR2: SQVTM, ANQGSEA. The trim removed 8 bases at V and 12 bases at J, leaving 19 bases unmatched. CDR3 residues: CSTGLLAGGGSSQFF. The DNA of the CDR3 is TGCAGCACCGGGCTGTTAGCGGGAGGTGGGTCATCGCAGTTCTTC.

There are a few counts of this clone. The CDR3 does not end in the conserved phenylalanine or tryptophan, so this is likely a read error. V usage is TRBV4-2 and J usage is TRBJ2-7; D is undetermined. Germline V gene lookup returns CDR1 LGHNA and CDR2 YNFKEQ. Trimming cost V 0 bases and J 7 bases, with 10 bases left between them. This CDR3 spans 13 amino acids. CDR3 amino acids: CASSQDIGTEQYC. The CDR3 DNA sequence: TGTGCCAGCAGCCAAGATATAGGAACAGAGCAGTACTGC.

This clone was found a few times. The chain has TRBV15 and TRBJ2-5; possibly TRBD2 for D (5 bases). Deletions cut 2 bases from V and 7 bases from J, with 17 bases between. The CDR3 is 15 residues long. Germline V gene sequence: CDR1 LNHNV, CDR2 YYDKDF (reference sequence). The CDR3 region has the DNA TGTGCCACCAGCAGATCACTAGGACGGGAAGGGACCCAGTACTTC. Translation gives CATSRSLGREGTQYF.

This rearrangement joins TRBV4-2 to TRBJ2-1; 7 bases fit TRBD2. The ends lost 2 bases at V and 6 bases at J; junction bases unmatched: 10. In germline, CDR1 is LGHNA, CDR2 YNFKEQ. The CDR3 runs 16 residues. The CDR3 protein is CASSQRPSGGFNEQFF. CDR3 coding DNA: TGTGCCAGCAGCCAAAGGCCTAGCGGAGGGTTCAATGAGCAGTTCTTC.

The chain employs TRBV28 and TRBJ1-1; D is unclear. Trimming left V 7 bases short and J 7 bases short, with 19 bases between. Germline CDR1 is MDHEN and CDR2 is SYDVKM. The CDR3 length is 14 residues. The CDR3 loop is CASNPRTGKGEAFF. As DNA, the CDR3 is TGTGCCAGCAACCCCCGGACGGGGAAAGGTGAAGCTTTCTTT. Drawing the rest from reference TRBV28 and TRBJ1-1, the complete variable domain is DVKVTQSSRYLVKRTGEKVFLECVQDMDHENMFWYRQDPGLGLRLIYFSYDVKMKEKGDIPEGYSVSREKKERFSLILESASTNQTSMYLCASNPRTGKGEAFFGQGTRLTVV.

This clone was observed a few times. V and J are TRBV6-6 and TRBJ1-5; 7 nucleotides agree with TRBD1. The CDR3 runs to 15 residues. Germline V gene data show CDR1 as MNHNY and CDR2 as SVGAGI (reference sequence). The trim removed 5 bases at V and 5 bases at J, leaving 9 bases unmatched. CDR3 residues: CASSQRDRADQPQHF. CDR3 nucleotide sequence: TGTGCCAGCAGTCAAAGAGACAGGGCTGATCAGCCCCAGCATTTT.

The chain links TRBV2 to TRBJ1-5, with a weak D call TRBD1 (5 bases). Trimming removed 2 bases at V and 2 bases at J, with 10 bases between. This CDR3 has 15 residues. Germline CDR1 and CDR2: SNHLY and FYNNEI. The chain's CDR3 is CASSEFGRGNQPQHF. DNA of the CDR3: TGTGCCAGCAGTGAATTCGGCAGGGGCAATCAGCCCCAGCATTTT.

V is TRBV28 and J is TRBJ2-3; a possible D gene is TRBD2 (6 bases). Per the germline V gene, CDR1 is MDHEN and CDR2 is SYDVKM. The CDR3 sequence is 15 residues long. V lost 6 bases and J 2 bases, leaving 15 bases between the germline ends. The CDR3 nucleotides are TGTGCCAGCAGGTTTAGCGGAGGTTACACAGATACGCAGTATTTT. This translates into CASRFSGGYTDTQYF.

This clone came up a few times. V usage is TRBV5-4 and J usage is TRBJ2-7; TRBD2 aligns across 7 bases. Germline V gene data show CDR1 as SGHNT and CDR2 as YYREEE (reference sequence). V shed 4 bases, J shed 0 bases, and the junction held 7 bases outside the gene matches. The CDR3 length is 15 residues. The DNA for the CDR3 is TGTGCCAGCAGCCCGATGGCGGGAGTCTCCTACGAGCAGTACTTC. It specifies CASSPMAGVSYEQYF.

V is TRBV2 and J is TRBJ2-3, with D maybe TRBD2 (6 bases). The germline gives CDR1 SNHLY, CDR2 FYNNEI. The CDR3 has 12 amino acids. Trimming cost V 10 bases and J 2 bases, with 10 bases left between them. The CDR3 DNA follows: TGTGCCACCAGGACTACCACAGATACGCAGTATTTT. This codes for CATRTTTDTQYF.

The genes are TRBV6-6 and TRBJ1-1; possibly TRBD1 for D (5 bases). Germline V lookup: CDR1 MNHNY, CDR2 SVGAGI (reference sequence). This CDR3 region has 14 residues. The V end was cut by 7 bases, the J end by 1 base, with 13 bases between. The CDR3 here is CASTKGYGNTEAFF. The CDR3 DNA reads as TGTGCCAGCACCAAGGGGTATGGGAACACTGAAGCTTTCTTT.

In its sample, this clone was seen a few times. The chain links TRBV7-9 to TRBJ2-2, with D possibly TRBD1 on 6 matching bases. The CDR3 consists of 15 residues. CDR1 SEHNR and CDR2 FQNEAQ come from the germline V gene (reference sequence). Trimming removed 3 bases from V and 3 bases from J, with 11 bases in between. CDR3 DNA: TGTGCCAGCAGCTTTGTGACAGGAGACACCGGGGAGCTGTTTTTT. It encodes CASSFVTGDTGELFF.

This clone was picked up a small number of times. Here the CDR3 reads CASSPDRGTEAFF. DNA for the CDR3: TGTGCCAGCTCACCTGATCGGGGCACTGAAGCTTTCTTT. The V and J genes are TRBV18 and TRBJ1-1; D not certain. The V end lost 3 bases, the J end lost 4 bases, and 9 bases lay between the germline ends. The CDR3 consists of 13 residues. The germline gives CDR1 KGHSH, CDR2 LQKENI.

CDR3 region: CASSSGTGVSYNEQFF. The CDR3 coding sequence is TGCGCCAGCAGCTCCGGGACAGGGGTCTCCTACAATGAGCAGTTCTTC. The chain links TRBV5-1 to TRBJ2-1; 10 bases agree with TRBD1. V dropped 3 bases and J dropped 0; count of bases not matched to a gene: 3. Germline CDR1 SGHRS, CDR2 YFSETQ. This CDR3 spans 16 amino acids.

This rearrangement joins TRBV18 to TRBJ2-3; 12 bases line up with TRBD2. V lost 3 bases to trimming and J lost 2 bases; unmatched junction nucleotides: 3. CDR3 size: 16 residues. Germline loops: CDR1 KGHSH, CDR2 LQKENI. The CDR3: CASSPGLAGFTDTQYF. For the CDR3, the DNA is TGTGCCAGCTCACCCGGACTAGCGGGATTCACAGATACGCAGTATTTT.

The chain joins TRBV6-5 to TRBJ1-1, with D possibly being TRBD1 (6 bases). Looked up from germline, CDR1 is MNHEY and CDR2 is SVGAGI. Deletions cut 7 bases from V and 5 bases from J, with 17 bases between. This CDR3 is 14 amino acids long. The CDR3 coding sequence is TGTGCCAGCACCCCACTGGGGGCAGGGACTGAAGCTTTCTTT. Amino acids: CASTPLGAGTEAFF.

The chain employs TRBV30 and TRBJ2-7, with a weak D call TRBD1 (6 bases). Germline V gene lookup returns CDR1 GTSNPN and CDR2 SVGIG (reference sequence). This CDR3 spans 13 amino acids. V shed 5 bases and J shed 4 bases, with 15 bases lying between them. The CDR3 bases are TGTGCCTGGGACCCGACAGGAAGATACGAGCAGTACTTC. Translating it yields CAWDPTGRYEQYF. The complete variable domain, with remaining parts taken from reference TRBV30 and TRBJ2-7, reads SQTIHQWPATLVQPVGSPLSLECTVEGTSNPNLYWYRQAAGRGLQLLFYSVGIGQISSEVPQNLSASRPQDRQFILSSKKLLLSDSGFYLCAWDPTGRYEQYFGPGTRLTVT.

The CDR3 DNA reads TGTGCCAGCGTGCGGGACTATCTTACCGGGGAGCTGTTTTTT. Protein: CASVRDYLTGELFF. The chain employs TRBV2 and TRBJ2-2, with 7 bases matching TRBD2. Germline CDR1 and CDR2: SNHLY and FYNNEI. This CDR3 region has 14 residues. V shed 8 bases, J shed 5 bases, and the junction held 8 bases outside the gene matches.

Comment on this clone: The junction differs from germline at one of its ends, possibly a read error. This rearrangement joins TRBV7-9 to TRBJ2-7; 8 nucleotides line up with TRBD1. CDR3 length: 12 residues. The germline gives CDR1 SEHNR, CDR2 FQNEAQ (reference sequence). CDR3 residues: CASSLAQDRVSF. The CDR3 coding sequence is TGTGCCAGCAGCTTAGCCCAGGACAGGGTAAGCTTC.

The CDR3 region is CASSFSGTGGYTGELFF. As DNA, the CDR3 is TGTGCCAGCAGCTTCTCCGGGACAGGGGGATACACCGGGGAGCTGTTTTTT. The chain recombines TRBV5-6 with TRBJ2-2, with 11 bases identical to TRBD1. Trimming took 2 bases from V and 3 from J; bases not matched to a gene: 6. Germline V CDR1 and CDR2: SGHDT, YYEEEE. The CDR3 is 17 amino acids.

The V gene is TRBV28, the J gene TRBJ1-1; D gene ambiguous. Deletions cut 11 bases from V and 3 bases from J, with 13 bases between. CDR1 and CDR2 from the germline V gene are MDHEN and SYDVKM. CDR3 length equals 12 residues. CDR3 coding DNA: TGTGCCGCCCGCGAGGGTTACACTGAAGCTTTCTTT. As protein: CAAREGYTEAFF.

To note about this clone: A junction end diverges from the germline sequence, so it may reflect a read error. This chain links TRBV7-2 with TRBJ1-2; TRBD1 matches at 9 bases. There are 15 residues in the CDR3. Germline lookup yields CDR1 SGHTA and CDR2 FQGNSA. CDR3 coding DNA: TGTGCCAGCAGTTTAGAGGGACAGGGTTCCTATGGCTACACCTTC. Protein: CASSLEGQGSYGYTF.